This section outlines one T cell receptor beta chain sequence together with its context. No cognate antigen has been identified for it. No qualities accompany the bases; no much larger clone lies one base away. Compared with germline, V lacks 5 bases and J lacks 5 bases; bases without a gene match: 3. The CDR3 spans 14 residues, from the cysteine through the phenylalanine. Of all the DNA, just the CDR3 is kept, 42 bases in frame from base 1. CDR1 and CDR2 are drawn from the germline V gene: LGHNT, FRNRAP. The data originate from a study of radiotherapy plus CTLA-4 blockade in lung cancer (dated by TCRdb to the late 2010s). Study-wide context: Among the enrolled patients, about 19% had an objective response, and 25% to 35% reached disease control. Findings and caveats that apply to the study as a whole: The strongest predictors of response, as reported, were early dynamic changes in blood T cell clones along with a rise in serum interferon-beta after radiation. After treatment with radiotherapy and ipilimumab, TCR clones that came from tumors expanded in the peripheral blood.

Focal radiation therapy combined with CTLA-4 blockade (ipilimumab) was tested in patients with chemo-refractory metastatic non-small-cell lung cancer. Libraries were built with the immunoSEQ multiplex PCR assay. TCRdb carries this immuneACCESS record with in-frame sequences only. Its versions omit some clonotypes, under half of them owing to an unresolved V gene in the studies checked, with the rest unexplained. In this sample the table shows roughly 50,000 clones, 75% to 90% of which occur a single time. The ten largest clones take up around 17% of the sample. The V gene is TRBV12-5 and the J gene is TRBJ2-5, and 12 bases in between align with TRBD1. The sequences come from peripheral blood, collected from a patient treated with radiotherapy plus ipilimumab. This TCR was recovered from a human donor with non-small cell lung cancer that progressed on radiotherapy plus ipilimumab. Some clones in this sample may be carry-over from other donors' samples. Here the CDR3 is given as CASGGTGGWETQYF. The bases read TGTGCTAGTGGTGGGACAGGGGGCTGGGAGACCCAGTACTTC.